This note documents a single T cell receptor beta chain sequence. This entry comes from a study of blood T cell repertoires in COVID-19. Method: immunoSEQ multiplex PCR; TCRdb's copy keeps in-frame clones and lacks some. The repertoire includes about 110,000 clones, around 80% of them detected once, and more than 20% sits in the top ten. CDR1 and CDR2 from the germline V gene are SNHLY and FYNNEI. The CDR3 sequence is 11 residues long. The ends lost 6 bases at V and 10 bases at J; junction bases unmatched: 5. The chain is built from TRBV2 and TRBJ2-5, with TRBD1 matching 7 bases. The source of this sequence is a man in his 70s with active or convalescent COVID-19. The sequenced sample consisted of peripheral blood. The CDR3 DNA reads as TGTGCCAGCAGACTACAGGGGATCCAGTACTTC. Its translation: CASRLQGIQYF.